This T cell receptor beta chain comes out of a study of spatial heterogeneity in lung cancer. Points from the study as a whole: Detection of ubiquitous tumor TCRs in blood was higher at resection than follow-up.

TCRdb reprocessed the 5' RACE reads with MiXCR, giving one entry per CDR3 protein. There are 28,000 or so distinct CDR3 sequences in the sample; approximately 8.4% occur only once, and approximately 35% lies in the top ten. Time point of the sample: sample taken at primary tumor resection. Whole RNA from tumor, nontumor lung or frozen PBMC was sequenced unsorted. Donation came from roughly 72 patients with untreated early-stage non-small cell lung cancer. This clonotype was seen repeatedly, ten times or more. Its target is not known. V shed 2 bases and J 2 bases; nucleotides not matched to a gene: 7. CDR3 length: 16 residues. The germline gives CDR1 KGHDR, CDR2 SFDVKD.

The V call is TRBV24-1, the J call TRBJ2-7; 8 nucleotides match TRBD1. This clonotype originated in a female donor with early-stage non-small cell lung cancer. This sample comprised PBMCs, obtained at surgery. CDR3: CATSDSRTGNAYEQYF. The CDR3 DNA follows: TGTGCCACCAGTGATTCACGGACAGGGAATGCCTACGAGCAGTACTTC.